This TCR beta chain was captured in a study of long-term antiretroviral therapy in people with HIV. Findings of the study overall: For ART adherence, viral resistance and therapy changes, no data were available. Those clones which expanded before ART made up the dominant part of the repertoire at all time points.

Sequencing used immunoSEQ v3.0 at survey level. TCRdb's table, derived via immunoSEQ multiplex PCR, lists solely in-frame clones and lacks some. The table has about 40,000 clones, 75% to 90% seen once. Everyone in the study who had HIV was treated in the United States. V lost 4 bases and J lost 6; bases outside the gene matches: 4. The CDR3 length is 13 residues. CDR1 LNHDA and CDR2 SQIVND come from the germline V gene (reference sequence). About this clone itself: Its matching antigen is unknown.

This receptor was identified in a woman in her forties or fifties with HIV. This chain connects TRBV19 to TRBJ2-7, with TRBD1 matching over 9 bases. Sequencing was performed on unsorted PBMCs, taken 3.1 years after starting antiretroviral therapy. CDR3 protein: CASSRTGAGEQYF. DNA for the CDR3: TGTGCCAGTAGTAGGACAGGGGCGGGCGAGCAGTACTTC. Full variable domain (missing parts from reference TRBV19 and TRBJ2-7): DGGITQSPKYLFRKEGQNVTLSCEQNLNHDAMYWYRQDPGQGLRLIYYSQIVNDFQKGDIAEGYSVSREKKESFPLTVTSAQKNPTAFYLCASSRTGAGEQYFGPGTRLTVT.